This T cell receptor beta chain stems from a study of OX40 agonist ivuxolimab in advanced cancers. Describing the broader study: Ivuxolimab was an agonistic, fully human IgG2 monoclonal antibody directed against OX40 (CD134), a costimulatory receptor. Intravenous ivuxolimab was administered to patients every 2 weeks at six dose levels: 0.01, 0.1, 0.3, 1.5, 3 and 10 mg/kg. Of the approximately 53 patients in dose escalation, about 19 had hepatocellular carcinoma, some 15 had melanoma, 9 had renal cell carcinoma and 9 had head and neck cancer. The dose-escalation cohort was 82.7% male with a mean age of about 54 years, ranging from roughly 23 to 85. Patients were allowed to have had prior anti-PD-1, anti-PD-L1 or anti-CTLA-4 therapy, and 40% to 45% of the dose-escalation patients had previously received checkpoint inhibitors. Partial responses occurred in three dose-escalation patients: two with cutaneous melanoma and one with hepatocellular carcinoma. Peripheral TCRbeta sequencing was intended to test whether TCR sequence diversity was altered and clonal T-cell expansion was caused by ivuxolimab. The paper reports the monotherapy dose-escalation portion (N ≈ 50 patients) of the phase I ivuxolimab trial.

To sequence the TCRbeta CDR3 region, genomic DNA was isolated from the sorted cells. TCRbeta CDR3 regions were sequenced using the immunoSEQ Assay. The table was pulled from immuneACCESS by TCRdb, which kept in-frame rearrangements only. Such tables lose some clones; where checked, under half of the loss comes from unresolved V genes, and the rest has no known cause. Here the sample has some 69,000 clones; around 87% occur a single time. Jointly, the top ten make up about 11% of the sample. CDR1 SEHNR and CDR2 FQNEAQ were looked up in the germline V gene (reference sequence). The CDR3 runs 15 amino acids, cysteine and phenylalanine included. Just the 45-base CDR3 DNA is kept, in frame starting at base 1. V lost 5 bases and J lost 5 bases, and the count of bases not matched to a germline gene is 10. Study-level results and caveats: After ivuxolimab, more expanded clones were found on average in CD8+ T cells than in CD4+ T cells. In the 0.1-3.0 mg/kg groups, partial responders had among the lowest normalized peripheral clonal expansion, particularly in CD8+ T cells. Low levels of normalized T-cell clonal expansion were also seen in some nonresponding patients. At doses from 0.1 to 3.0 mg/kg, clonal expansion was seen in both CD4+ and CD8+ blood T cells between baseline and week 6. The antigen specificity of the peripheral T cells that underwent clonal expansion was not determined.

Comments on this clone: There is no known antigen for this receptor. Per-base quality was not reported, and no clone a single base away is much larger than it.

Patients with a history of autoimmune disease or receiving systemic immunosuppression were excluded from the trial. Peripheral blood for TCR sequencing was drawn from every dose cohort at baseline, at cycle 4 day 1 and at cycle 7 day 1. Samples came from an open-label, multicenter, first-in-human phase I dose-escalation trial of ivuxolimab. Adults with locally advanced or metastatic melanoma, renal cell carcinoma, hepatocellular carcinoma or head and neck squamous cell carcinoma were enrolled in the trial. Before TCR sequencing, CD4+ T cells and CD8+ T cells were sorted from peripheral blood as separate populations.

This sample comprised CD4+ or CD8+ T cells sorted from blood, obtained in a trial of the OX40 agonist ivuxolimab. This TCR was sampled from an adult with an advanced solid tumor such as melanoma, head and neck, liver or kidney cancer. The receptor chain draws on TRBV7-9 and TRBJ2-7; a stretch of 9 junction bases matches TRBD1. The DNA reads TGTGCCAGCAGCCCTTGGACAGGGGCCCCAAACGAGCAGTACTTC. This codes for CASSPWTGAPNEQYF. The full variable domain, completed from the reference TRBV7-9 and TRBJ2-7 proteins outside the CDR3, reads DTGVSQNPRHKITKRGQNVTFRCDPISEHNRLYWYRQTLGQGPEFLTYFQNEAQLEKSRLLSDRFSAERPKGSFSTLEIQRTEQGDSAMYLCASSPWTGAPNEQYFGPGTRLTVT.